What follows is one T cell receptor beta chain and its context. The antigen is not known. This specimen belongs to a study of cytomegalovirus exposure and HLA in healthy donors. As for the study in general: Around 85 million unique TCR sequences came from HLA-typed donors in an early release.

Deletions cut 6 bases from V and 4 bases from J, with 10 bases between. The CDR3 contains 13 residues. Germline loops: CDR1 SNHLY, CDR2 FYNNEI. Study observations and caveats: Available immune exposure information covered CMV serostatus only. Presence/absence analysis assumed near-uniform sequencing depth across donors. TCR beta V- and J-gene trimming was later associated with a missense DCLRE1C variant.

The PCR used 60 Vbeta and 13 Jbeta primers. Sequencing was performed with immunoSEQ multiplex PCR; in TCRdb, only in-frame clones are kept and a portion is missing. The sample lists roughly 190,000 clones, 81% occurring once. This receptor was obtained from a man between 45 and 60 years old in good health and CMV-seronegative. This rearrangement joins TRBV2 to TRBJ1-5; D gene unclear. The material sequenced was PBMCs. The CDR3 is CASSSGPNQPQHF. In DNA form, the CDR3 reads TGTGCCAGCAGCAGCGGACCTAATCAGCCCCAGCATTTT. The full variable domain, in which reference TRBV2 and TRBJ1-5 provide the parts outside the CDR3, is EPEVTQTPSHQVTQMGQEVILRCVPISNHLYFYWYRQILGQKVEFLVSFYNNEISEKSEIFDDQFSVERPDGSNFTLKIRSTKLEDSAMYFCASSSGPNQPQHFGDGTRLSIL.